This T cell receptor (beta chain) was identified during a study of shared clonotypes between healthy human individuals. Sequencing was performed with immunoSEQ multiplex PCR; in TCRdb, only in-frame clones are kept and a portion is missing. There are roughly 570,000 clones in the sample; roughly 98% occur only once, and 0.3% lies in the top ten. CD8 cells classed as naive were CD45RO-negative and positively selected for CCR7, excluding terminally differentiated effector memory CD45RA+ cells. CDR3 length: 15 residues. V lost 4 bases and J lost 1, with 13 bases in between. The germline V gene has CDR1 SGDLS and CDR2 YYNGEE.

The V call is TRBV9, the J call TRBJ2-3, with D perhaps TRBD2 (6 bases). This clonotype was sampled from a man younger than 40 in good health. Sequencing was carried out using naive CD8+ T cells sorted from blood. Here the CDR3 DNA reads TGTGCCAGCAGCTACGGGGCGGGACGCACAGATACGCAGTATTTT. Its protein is CASSYGAGRTDTQYF. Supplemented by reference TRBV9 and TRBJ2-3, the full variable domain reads DSGVTQTPKHLITATGQRVTLRCSPRSGDLSVYWYQQSLDQGLQFLIQYYNGEERAKGNILERFSAQQFPDLHSELNLSSLELGDSALYFCASSYGAGRTDTQYFGPGTRLTVL.